The next 17 T cell receptor beta chains were all read from a single sample in a study of cytomegalovirus exposure and HLA in healthy donors (dated by TCRdb to about 2017). The receptor library was made with the immunoSEQ multiplex PCR assay. A mixture of 60 forward primers for TCR Vbeta segments and 13 reverse primers for TCR Jbeta segments was used in the multiplex PCR. The source is immuneACCESS, and TCRdb retained only in-frame sequences with V and J called. Part of the clones is not carried over; for the studies checked, unresolved V genes explain less than half of this, and the remainder is unexplained. Recorded for this sample are some 65,000 clones; 60% to 80% of them occurred a single time. About 3% of the sample is held by the ten biggest clonotypes. The source material was PBMCs. The receptors shown here come from a man aged 25 to 45 in good health and CMV-seronegative.

This chain joins TRBV15 and TRBJ2-5, with a possible D match to TRBD1 (7 bases). The V end lost 5 bases, the J end lost 4 bases, and 17 bases lay between the germline ends. The CDR3 runs to 15 residues. CDR1 LNHNV and CDR2 YYDKDF come from the germline V gene (reference sequence). Here the CDR3 reads CATSGSGAGGETQYF. The CDR3 bases are TGTGCCACCAGCGGATCGGGGGCAGGGGGAGAGACCCAGTACTTC. Full variable domain (remainder filled in from reference TRBV15 and TRBJ2-5): DAMVIQNPRYQVTQFGKPVTLSCSQTLNHNVMYWYQQKSSQAPKLLFHYYDKDFNNEADTPDNFQSRRPNTSFCFLDIRSPGLGDTAMYLCATSGSGAGGETQYFGPGTRLLVL.

The gene calls are TRBV6-5 and TRBJ1-2; perhaps TRBD1 as D (6 bases). The CDR3 length is 14 residues. V was clipped by 5 bases and J by 4 bases, with 14 bases between them. Per the germline V gene, CDR1 is MNHEY and CDR2 is SVGAGI. DNA for the CDR3: TGTGCCAGCAGTAGATCGGGACACCTCTATGGCTACACCTTC. Translated: CASSRSGHLYGYTF.

The chain uses TRBV2 and TRBJ2-3, with 14 bases matching TRBD2. The CDR3 is 16 residues long. V was clipped by 4 bases and J by 5 bases; unmatched bases: 5. CDR1 and CDR2 (germline): SNHLY, FYNNEI. The CDR3 loop reads CASSGGTSGGLDTQYF. The CDR3 nucleotides are TGTGCCAGCAGTGGAGGGACTAGCGGGGGCCTAGATACGCAGTATTTT. Together with reference TRBV2 and TRBJ2-3, the CDR3 gives the full variable domain: EPEVTQTPSHQVTQMGQEVILRCVPISNHLYFYWYRQILGQKVEFLVSFYNNEISEKSEIFDDQFSVERPDGSNFTLKIRSTKLEDSAMYFCASSGGTSGGLDTQYFGPGTRLTVL.

The CDR3 nucleotides read TGTGCCAGCAGGGCAGGGGGCGCGGATGAAAAACTGTTTTTT. Its protein is CASRAGGADEKLFF. The rearrangement uses TRBV6-5 and TRBJ1-4; 8 nucleotides align to TRBD1. The CDR3 runs to 14 residues. V lost 6 bases, J lost 6 bases, and 6 bases stayed unmatched. The V gene's germline CDR1 is MNHEY and CDR2 SVGAGI.

V and J are TRBV7-2 and TRBJ1-2; D perhaps matches TRBD1 (5 bases). V shed 4 bases and J shed 3 bases, with 15 bases lying between them. Germline CDR1 SGHTA, CDR2 FQGNSA. The CDR3 spans 15 residues. The CDR3: CASSSSLGEDYGYTF. The CDR3 DNA follows: TGTGCCAGCAGCTCGAGCTTGGGGGAGGACTATGGCTACACCTTC.

Only a few counts were recorded for this clone. This chain connects TRBV25-1 to TRBJ1-4; D remains ambiguous. This CDR3 has 13 residues. V lost 1 base and J 5 bases, leaving 5 bases between the germline ends. Germline-derived CDR1 and CDR2 are MGHDK and SYGVNS. The chain's CDR3 is CASSEWENEKLFF. CDR3 DNA sequence: TGTGCCAGCAGTGAATGGGAGAATGAAAAACTGTTTTTT.

The V and J genes are TRBV6-1 and TRBJ2-1; 11 bases line up with TRBD2. The V gene's germline CDR1 is MNHNS and CDR2 SASEGT. Trimming at V came to 8 bases and at J to 5 bases, leaving 8 bases not matched to a gene. The CDR3 runs to 15 residues. The CDR3 sequence is CASGILAGGDNEQFF. The CDR3 coding sequence is TGTGCCAGCGGGATATTAGCGGGGGGGGACAATGAGCAGTTCTTC.

In its sample, this clone was seen once. The V and J genes are TRBV7-9 and TRBJ2-1; 9 bases are a match to TRBD2. V lost 5 bases, J lost 4 bases, and 3 bases stayed unmatched. The CDR3 totals 14 residues. CDR1 is SEHNR, CDR2 FQNEAQ, per germline (reference sequence). CDR3 bases: TGTGCCAGCAGCGGGGCGGGGGGGTACAATGAGCAGTTCTTC. Translating gives CASSGAGGYNEQFF.

The chain is built from TRBV7-2 and TRBJ2-3; tentatively, D is TRBD1 (6 bases). The germline V and J ends were trimmed by 0 bases and 1 base, with 8 bases remaining between them. This CDR3 has 15 residues. CDR1 is SGHTA and CDR2 is FQGNSA in the germline V gene. This chain's CDR3 is CASSLAWGRTDTQYF. CDR3 nucleotide sequence: TGTGCCAGCAGCTTAGCGTGGGGGCGCACAGATACGCAGTATTTT.

This CDR3 reads CASSFTGTWEHQPQHF. In DNA form, the CDR3 reads TGTGCCAGCAGCTTTACAGGGACCTGGGAGCATCAGCCCCAGCATTTT. The chain uses TRBV5-8 and TRBJ1-5, with D possibly matching TRBD1 (6 bases). CDR3 length: 16 residues. V gave up 2 bases and J gave up 5 bases, with 17 bases separating them. Germline CDR1 and CDR2: SGHTS and YDEGEE. Full variable domain (missing parts from reference TRBV5-8 and TRBJ1-5): EAGVTQSPTHLIKTRGQQATLRCSPISGHTSVYWYQQALGLGLQFLLWYDEGEERNRGNFPPRFSGRQFPNYSSELNVNALELEDSALYLCASSFTGTWEHQPQHFGDGTRLSIL.

The chain is built from TRBV5-1 and TRBJ1-1, with 7 bases aligning to TRBD1. V gave up 3 bases and J gave up 1 base; unmatched junction bases: 3. This CDR3 is 14 amino acids long. CDR1 SGHRS and CDR2 YFSETQ come from the germline V gene. The CDR3: CASSSQGGNTEAFF. CDR3 coding DNA: TGCGCCAGCAGCTCCCAGGGGGGGAACACTGAAGCTTTCTTT.

The chain joins TRBV6-5 to TRBJ1-5; D uncertain. The CDR3 covers 15 residues. The V and J ends lost 7 bases and 5 bases respectively, with 18 bases between them. Germline V CDR1 and CDR2: MNHEY, SVGAGI. The chain's CDR3 is CASTRTALLDQPQHF. CDR3 DNA sequence: TGTGCCAGCACCCGAACCGCACTCTTGGATCAGCCCCAGCATTTT.

In this sample, this clone turned up a few times. V and J are TRBV25-1 and TRBJ1-1; 7 bases map to TRBD1. J was trimmed by 1 base and V by 3 bases; bases with no gene match: 11. This CDR3 comprises 17 residues. Germline values: CDR1 MGHDK, CDR2 SYGVNS. CDR3 amino acids: CASSDPDRTGPNTEAFF. Written as DNA, the CDR3 is TGTGCCAGCAGTGACCCCGATCGGACAGGACCGAACACTGAAGCTTTCTTT. Together with reference TRBV25-1 and TRBJ1-1, the CDR3 gives the full variable domain: EADIYQTPRYLVIGTGKKITLECSQTMGHDKMYWYQQDPGMELHLIHYSYGVNSTEKGDLSSESTVSRIRTEHFPLTLESARPSHTSQYLCASSDPDRTGPNTEAFFGQGTRLTVV.

The chain employs TRBV30 and TRBJ1-5; maybe TRBD1 (5 bases). Germline V gene sequence: CDR1 GTSNPN, CDR2 SVGIG (reference sequence). CDR3 size: 14 residues. The V gene lost 1 base and the J gene lost 2 bases, with 9 bases spanning the gap. CDR3: CAWSGVRGNQPQHF. In DNA form, the CDR3 reads TGTGCCTGGAGTGGTGTCAGGGGCAATCAGCCCCAGCATTTT.

J is TRBJ2-1 and V is TRBV15; weak D call: TRBD2 (5 bases). This CDR3 has 15 amino acids. Looked up from germline, CDR1 is LNHNV and CDR2 is YYDKDF (reference sequence). Trimming cost V 0 bases and J 7 bases, with 13 bases left between them. CDR3 protein: CATSRDPEGGNEQFF. CDR3 in DNA: TGTGCCACCAGCAGAGACCCTGAGGGCGGGAATGAGCAGTTCTTC.

This clone was picked up a small number of times. DNA of the CDR3: TGTGCCTGCGACAGGGATGGCAATCAGCCCCAGCATTTT. Protein: CACDRDGNQPQHF. The chain carries TRBV30 and TRBJ1-5; 7 nucleotides match TRBD1. CDR3 size: 13 residues. Looked up from germline, CDR1 is GTSNPN and CDR2 is SVGIG (reference sequence). With 6 bases clipped from V and 2 bases from J, the junction kept 4 bases outside the gene matches.

The chain recombines TRBV4-1 with TRBJ1-4; no definite D call. With 0 bases removed from V and 5 bases from J, the gap between germline ends came to 13 bases. Germline V gives CDR1 MGHRA, CDR2 YSYEKL. This CDR3 comprises 16 residues. In DNA form, the CDR3 reads TGCGCCAGCAGCCAAGAAGTCCGGGTTAGAAATGAAAAACTGTTTTTT. Protein sequence: CASSQEVRVRNEKLFF.